Below, one T cell receptor beta chain is given with its context. As yet, its antigen is unknown. Generated by immunoSEQ multiplex PCR, the TCRdb table keeps only in-frame clones and is missing some. The top ten clones hold around 4.8% of a sample with roughly 120,000 clones, just under 80% of them seen once. This entry comes from a study of radiotherapy plus CTLA-4 blockade in lung cancer. Across the whole study: Objective responses were seen in around 17% of patients, disease control in around 31%.

CDR3 length: 13 amino acids. Trimming left V 0 bases short and J 6 bases short, with 9 bases between. CDR1 is MGHRA, CDR2 YSYEKL, per germline. Study-wide results and caveats: TCR clones originating in tumors grew in number in blood after radiotherapy plus ipilimumab.

It was focal radiation plus CTLA-4 blockade with ipilimumab that patients with chemo-refractory metastatic non-small-cell lung cancer received. The material was peripheral blood, obtained from a patient treated with radiotherapy plus ipilimumab. V is TRBV4-1 and J is TRBJ2-7; D unresolved. The source is a human donor with non-small cell lung cancer who had a partial response to radiotherapy plus ipilimumab. CDR3 DNA sequence: TGCGCCAGCAGCCAAGATAGAGCCCTCGAGCAGTACTTC. As protein: CASSQDRALEQYF.